These T cell receptor beta chains were read from a single sample in a study of identical twins. TCRdb re-derived calls from the 5' RACE reads in MiXCR, one entry per CDR3 protein. The sample lists under 450,000 distinct CDR3 sequences; around a sixth were seen once. Sequences were obtained from naive T cells sorted from blood. These receptors came from a man in his fifties in good health. CDR3s include the opening cysteine and the closing phenylalanine or tryptophan. Each record gives: CDR3 protein, CDR3 DNA, J gene, clone size, D gene, V gene. A D gene is named only where the DNA matches it firmly. Size values are once, few and many counts, or a class for expanded clones, and some rows have none.

CASSISTNTGELFF,TGTGCCAGTAGTATTTCTACGAACACCGGGGAGCTGTTTTTT,TRBJ2-2,NA,NA,TRBV19
CASSPGSNTEAFF,TGTGCCAGCTCACCAGGATCGAATACTGAAGCTTTCTTT,TRBJ1-1,NA,NA,TRBV18
CATSDLGSYEQYF,TGTGCCACCAGTGATTTGGGGTCCTACGAGCAGTACTTC,TRBJ2-7,NA,NA,TRBV24-1
CASSQEDGGSSYNEQFF,TGTGCCAGCAGCCAAGAGGACGGCGGGAGCTCCTACAATGAGCAGTTCTTC,TRBJ2-1,few,TRBD2,TRBV14
CASSDRQGWQETQYF,TGTGCCAGCAGCGATCGACAGGGGTGGCAAGAGACCCAGTACTTC,TRBJ2-5,NA,TRBD1,TRBV6-2/TRBV6-3
CASSPDGRILTDTQYF,TGTGCCAGCAGTCCCGATGGACGGATTCTCACAGATACGCAGTATTTT,TRBJ2-3,NA,NA,TRBV28
CASSLDRDQPQHF,TGCGCCAGCAGCTTGGATCGCGATCAGCCCCAGCATTTT,TRBJ1-5,many,NA,TRBV5-1
CASSPSRSGEKLFF,TGCGCCAGCAGCCCGTCCCGGTCGGGTGAAAAACTGTTTTTT,TRBJ1-4,many,NA,TRBV5-1
CASSLFRGLDTGELFF,TGTGCCAGCAGCTTATTTCGGGGGCTGGACACCGGGGAGCTGTTTTTT,TRBJ2-2,many,NA,TRBV7-8
CASSLYHRGADTQYF,TGTGCCAGCAGTTTATATCATAGGGGGGCGGATACGCAGTATTTT,TRBJ2-3,NA,NA,TRBV27
CASSLVGRREQFF,TGCGCCAGCAGCCTCGTGGGGAGAAGGGAGCAGTTCTTC,TRBJ2-1,many,NA,TRBV4-3
CSAREPTNQETQYF,TGCAGTGCTAGGGAACCGACTAACCAAGAGACCCAGTACTTC,TRBJ2-5,few,NA,TRBV20-1
CSAPGQGVLPYEQYF,TGCAGTGCCCCGGGACAGGGGGTTCTCCCCTACGAGCAGTACTTC,TRBJ2-7,NA,TRBD1,TRBV20-1
CASSPTGNNEQFF,TGCGCCAGCAGCCCCACAGGGAACAATGAGCAGTTCTTC,TRBJ2-1,NA,NA,TRBV5-1
CASSVSGSIGGELFF,TGTGCCAGCAGTGTTAGCGGGAGCATTGGCGGGGAGCTGTTTTTT,TRBJ2-2,NA,TRBD2,TRBV9
CATSRRQGNDEQFF,TGTGCCACCAGCAGAAGACAGGGTAATGATGAGCAGTTCTTC,TRBJ2-1,few,TRBD1,TRBV15
CASSLRGGELFF,TGTGCCAGCAGCTTACGGGGCGGGGAGCTGTTTTTT,TRBJ2-2,many,NA,TRBV7-3
CASSRTRYRETQYF,TGTGCCAGCAGCCGGACTAGGTATCGAGAGACCCAGTACTTC,TRBJ2-5,few,TRBD2,TRBV5-6
CASSYRDWGRADTQYF,TGTGCCAGCAGTTACCGGGACTGGGGACGGGCAGATACGCAGTATTTT,TRBJ2-3,few,NA,TRBV6-5
CASSQFQGPYNEQFF,TGTGCCAGCAGCCAATTTCAGGGGCCCTACAATGAGCAGTTCTTC,TRBJ2-1,few,NA,TRBV16
CATRMFSGVLYNEQFF,TGTGCCACCAGAATGTTTAGCGGGGTCCTCTACAATGAGCAGTTCTTC,TRBJ2-1,few,TRBD2,TRBV6-2/TRBV6-3
CASSPPWLRAKNIQYF,TGTGCCAGCAGTCCCCCGTGGTTGAGAGCCAAAAACATTCAGTACTTC,TRBJ2-4,many,NA,TRBV28
CSARVAGARLTDTQYF,TGCAGTGCTAGAGTTGCGGGGGCCAGACTCACAGATACGCAGTATTTT,TRBJ2-3,few,NA,TRBV20-1
CASSVAPENYEQYF,TGTGCCAGCAGCGTAGCTCCGGAAAACTACGAGCAGTACTTC,TRBJ2-7,few,NA,TRBV9
CASSSSGTYTDTQYF,TGTGCCAGCAGTTCAAGCGGGACCTACACAGATACGCAGTATTTT,TRBJ2-3,NA,TRBD2,TRBV12-3/TRBV12-4
CASRKGGLNTDTQYF,TGTGCCAGCAGGAAGGGGGGACTAAACACAGATACGCAGTATTTT,TRBJ2-3,NA,NA,TRBV27
CASSFATGGAVNEQFF,TGTGCCAGCAGTTTCGCGACAGGGGGCGCGGTCAATGAGCAGTTCTTC,TRBJ2-1,few,TRBD1,TRBV27
CASSHPSEETQYF,TGTGCCAGCAGTCATCCTAGCGAAGAGACCCAGTACTTC,TRBJ2-5,few,NA,TRBV12-3/TRBV12-4
CATADSGESNQPQHF,TGTGCCACCGCGGACAGCGGGGAAAGCAATCAGCCCCAGCATTTT,TRBJ1-5,NA,NA,TRBV28
CASSLDPGLAGEETQYF,TGTGCCAGCAGCTTAGACCCGGGACTAGCGGGGGAAGAGACCCAGTACTTC,TRBJ2-5,many,TRBD2,TRBV7-9
CASNPTGSRTEAFF,TGTGCCAGCAACCCAACAGGGTCGCGAACTGAAGCTTTCTTT,TRBJ1-1,NA,NA,TRBV2
CASKTTGGSGEQYF,TGTGCCAGCAAAACTACAGGGGGGAGTGGGGAGCAGTACTTC,TRBJ2-7,many,TRBD1,TRBV6-1
CASSLGRTSGSYEQYF,TGCGCCAGCAGCTTGGGGAGGACTAGCGGGAGCTACGAGCAGTACTTC,TRBJ2-7,few,TRBD2,TRBV5-1
CASSYSRGSGELFF,TGTGCCAGCAGTTACTCGAGGGGTTCCGGGGAGCTGTTTTTT,TRBJ2-2,NA,NA,TRBV6-5
CASSLFSGKGEQYF,TGTGCCAGCAGTTTATTTAGCGGGAAGGGCGAGCAGTACTTC,TRBJ2-7,few,TRBD2,TRBV12-3/TRBV12-4
CASSLTGDHSYNEQFF,TGTGCCAGCAGCTTAACAGGGGACCACTCCTACAATGAGCAGTTCTTC,TRBJ2-1,NA,NA,TRBV7-3
CASRTTSDTQYF,TGCGCCAGCAGGACCACTAGCGATACGCAGTATTTT,TRBJ2-3,many,NA,TRBV5-1
CASSFDRNTGELFF,TGTGCCAGCAGTTTCGACAGGAACACCGGGGAGCTGTTTTTT,TRBJ2-2,NA,NA,TRBV12-3/TRBV12-4
CASSQTPQGVEETQYF,TGCGCCAGCAGCCAGACCCCTCAGGGGGTGGAAGAGACCCAGTACTTC,TRBJ2-5,many,TRBD1,TRBV4-3
CASSSASQGSYEQYF,TGTGCCAGCAGCTCCGCTAGTCAGGGATCCTACGAGCAGTACTTC,TRBJ2-7,many,NA,TRBV11-2
CASSLHPGQTSAQYF,TGCGCCAGCAGCCTACACCCGGGACAGACATCGGCCCAGTACTTC,TRBJ2-5,many,TRBD1,TRBV5-1
CATSPPTVLNEKLFF,TGTGCCACCAGCCCCCCGACGGTCCTTAATGAAAAACTGTTTTTT,TRBJ1-4,NA,NA,TRBV15
CASSLYSGGTEAFF,TGCGCCAGCAGCTTGTATTCAGGGGGCACTGAAGCTTTCTTT,TRBJ1-1,many,TRBD1,TRBV5-1